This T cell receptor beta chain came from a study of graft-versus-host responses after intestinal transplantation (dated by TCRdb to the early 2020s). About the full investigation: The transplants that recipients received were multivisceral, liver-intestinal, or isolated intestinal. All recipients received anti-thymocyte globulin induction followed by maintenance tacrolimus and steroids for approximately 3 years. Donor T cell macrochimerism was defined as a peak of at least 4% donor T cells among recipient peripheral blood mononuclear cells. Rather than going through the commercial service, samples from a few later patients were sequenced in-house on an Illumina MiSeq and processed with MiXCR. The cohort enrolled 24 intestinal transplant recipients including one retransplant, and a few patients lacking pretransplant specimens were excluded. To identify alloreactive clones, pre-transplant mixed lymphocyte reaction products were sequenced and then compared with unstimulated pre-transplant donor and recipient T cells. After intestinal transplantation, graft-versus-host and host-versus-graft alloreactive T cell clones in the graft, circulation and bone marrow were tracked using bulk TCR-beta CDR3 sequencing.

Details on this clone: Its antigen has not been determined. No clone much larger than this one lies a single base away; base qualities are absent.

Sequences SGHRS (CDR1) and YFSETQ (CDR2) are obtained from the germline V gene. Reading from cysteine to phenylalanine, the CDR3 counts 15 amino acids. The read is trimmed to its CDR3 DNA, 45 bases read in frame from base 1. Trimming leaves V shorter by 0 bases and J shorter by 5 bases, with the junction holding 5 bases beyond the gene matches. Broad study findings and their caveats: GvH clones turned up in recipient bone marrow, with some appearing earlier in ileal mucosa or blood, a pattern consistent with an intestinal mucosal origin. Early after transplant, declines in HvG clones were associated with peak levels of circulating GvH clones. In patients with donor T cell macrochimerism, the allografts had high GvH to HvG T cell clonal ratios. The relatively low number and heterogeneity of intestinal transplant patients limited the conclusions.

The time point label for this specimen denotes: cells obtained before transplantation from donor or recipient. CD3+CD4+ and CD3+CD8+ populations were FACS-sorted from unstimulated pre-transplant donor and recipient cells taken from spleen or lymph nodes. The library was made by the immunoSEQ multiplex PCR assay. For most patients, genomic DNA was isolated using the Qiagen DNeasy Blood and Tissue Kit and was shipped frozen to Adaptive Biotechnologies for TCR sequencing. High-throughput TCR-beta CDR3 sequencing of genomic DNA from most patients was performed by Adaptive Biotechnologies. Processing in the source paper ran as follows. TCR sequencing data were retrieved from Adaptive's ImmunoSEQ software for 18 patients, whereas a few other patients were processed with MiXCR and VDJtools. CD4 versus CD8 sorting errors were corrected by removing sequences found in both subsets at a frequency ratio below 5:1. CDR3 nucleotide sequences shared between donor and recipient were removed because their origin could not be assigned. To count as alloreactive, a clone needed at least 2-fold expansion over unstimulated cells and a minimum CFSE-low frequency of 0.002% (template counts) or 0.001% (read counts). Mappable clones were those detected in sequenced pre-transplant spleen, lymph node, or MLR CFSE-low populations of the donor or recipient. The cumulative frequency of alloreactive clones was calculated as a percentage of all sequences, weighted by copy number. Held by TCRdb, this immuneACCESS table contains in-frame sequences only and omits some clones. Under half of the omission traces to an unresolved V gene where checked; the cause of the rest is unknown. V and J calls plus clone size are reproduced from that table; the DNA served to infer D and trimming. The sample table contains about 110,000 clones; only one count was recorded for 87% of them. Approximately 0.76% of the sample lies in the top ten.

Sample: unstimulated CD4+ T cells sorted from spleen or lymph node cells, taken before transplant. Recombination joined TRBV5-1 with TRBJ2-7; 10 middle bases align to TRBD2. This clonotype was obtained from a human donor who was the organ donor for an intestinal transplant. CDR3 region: CASSLALAGNNEQYF. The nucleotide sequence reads TGCGCCAGCAGCTTGGCACTAGCGGGAAACAACGAGCAGTACTTC.